This T cell receptor (beta chain) derives from a study of T-cell reconstitution after alpha-beta-depleted transplantation in children. Study findings and constraints: When one year had passed after transplant, most T-cell counts and diversity came from newly produced T cells.

Unique molecular identifiers were incorporated during preparation of the TCRbeta library. TCRdb reanalysed the PCR reads using MiXCR and keeps one entry per CDR3 protein. Of a few hundred thousand distinct CDR3 sequences listed, 15% to 20% are singletons. The germline V gene encodes CDR1 LNHNV and CDR2 YYDKDF (reference sequence). CDR3 length: 14 amino acids. V shed 0 bases and J shed 4 bases, with 7 bases lying between them. In its sample, this clonotype was seen a few times. The antigen remains undetermined. Sample: PBMCs, mostly from graft donor cells, taken 360 days after TCRalphabeta/CD19-depleted stem cell transplant. The receptor comes from a boy under two years old who had a stem cell transplant for Wiskott-Aldrich syndrome, so the T cells may come from the graft donor. J is TRBJ2-1 and V is TRBV15; D unclear. CDR3 sequence reads: CATSREPRYNEQFF. The CDR3 nucleotides are TGTGCCACCAGCAGAGAGCCGCGATACAATGAGCAGTTCTTC.